Listed here are 28 T cell receptor beta chains from one sample, sequenced in a study of cytomegalovirus exposure and HLA in healthy donors. The study ran its PCR with 60 Vbeta and 13 Jbeta primers. The repertoire was sequenced with immunoSEQ multiplex PCR; TCRdb's copy has only in-frame clones and lacks some. The data show 90,000 to 110,000 clones, with 76% seen just once and around 7.7% held by the top ten. The source material was PBMCs. The receptor source for this set is a woman between 45 and 65 years old in good health and CMV-seropositive.

V gene TRBV5-1 combines with J gene TRBJ2-7; possibly TRBD2 for D (5 bases). The V end was cut by 4 bases, the J end by 7 bases, with 18 bases between. The CDR3 extends over 14 amino acids. Germline CDR1 reads SGHRS; CDR2 reads YFSETQ. The CDR3 coding sequence is TGCGCCAGCAGCCGAAACCTAGCCACGAGGGAGCAGTACTTC. Translated: CASSRNLATREQYF.

This sequence joins TRBV4-3 and TRBJ2-1, with 7 nucleotides matching TRBD2. Germline CDR1 LGHNA, CDR2 YSLEER. This CDR3 is 15 amino acids long. V shed 1 base, J shed 7 bases, and the junction held 7 bases outside the gene matches. The CDR3 DNA reads TGCGCCAGCAGCCAAGGGGCGGGAGAGAGGAATGAGCAGTTCTTC. Translated, it gives CASSQGAGERNEQFF.

This clone was detected only once. This chain uses TRBV18 with TRBJ2-1, with D unclear. The germline V gene has CDR1 KGHSH and CDR2 LQKENI. Trimming removed 5 bases from V and 9 bases from J, with 14 bases in between. The CDR3 has 13 residues. The DNA of the CDR3 is TGTGCCAGCTCAATGTCCCAGGAACTTGAGCAGTTCTTC. Encoded protein: CASSMSQELEQFF. Supplemented by reference TRBV18 and TRBJ2-1, the full variable domain reads NAGVMQNPRHLVRRRGQEARLRCSPMKGHSHVYWYRQLPEEGLKFMVYLQKENIIDESGMPKERFSAEFPKEGPSILRIQQVVRGDSAAYFCASSMSQELEQFFGPGTRLTVL.

The rearrangement uses TRBV5-1 and TRBJ1-5; 10 bases align to TRBD1. Looked up from germline, CDR1 is SGHRS and CDR2 is YFSETQ. The CDR3 loop spans 14 amino acids. J was trimmed by 6 bases and V by 4 bases; bases with no gene match: 4. CDR3 nucleotide sequence: TGCGCCAGCAGCCCCGGGACAGGGGCTCAGCCCCAGCATTTT. Translating it yields CASSPGTGAQPQHF.

This clone occurred a few times. The V and J genes are TRBV7-9 and TRBJ1-2; 7 bases are shared with TRBD1. Trimming took 5 bases from V and 2 from J; bases not matched to a gene: 8. The CDR3 is 15 amino acids. Germline-derived CDR1 and CDR2 are SEHNR and FQNEAQ (reference sequence). CDR3 sequence reads: CASSDPPGQNYGYTF. In DNA form, the CDR3 reads TGTGCCAGCAGCGACCCCCCGGGACAGAACTATGGCTACACCTTC.

This chain uses TRBV11-2 with TRBJ2-3, with 7 bases identical to TRBD2. V dropped 3 bases and J dropped 4; count of bases not matched to a gene: 7. This CDR3 has 15 amino acids. Germline assignment: CDR1 SGHAT and CDR2 FQNNGV. CDR3 nucleotides: TGTGCCAGCAGCTTGGAGCGGGGCGCGTCAGATACGCAGTATTTT. Translated: CASSLERGASDTQYF.

This chain uses TRBV7-9 with TRBJ1-1; the D gene is possibly TRBD1 (6 bases). The CDR3 is 17 residues long. Trimming cost V 5 bases and J 7 bases, with 26 bases left between them. In germline, CDR1 is SEHNR, CDR2 FQNEAQ (reference sequence). This CDR3 is CASSPGGGGAISGEAFF. As DNA, the CDR3 is TGTGCCAGCAGCCCCGGGGGTGGGGGGGCAATTTCTGGTGAAGCTTTCTTT.

The gene calls are TRBV7-9 and TRBJ2-5, with TRBD2 matching 9 bases. Germline V gives CDR1 SEHNR, CDR2 FQNEAQ (reference sequence). Trimming took 5 bases from V and 3 from J; bases not matched to a gene: 7. The CDR3 is 15 amino acids. CDR3 region: CASSDTSSGKETQYF. The CDR3 bases are TGTGCCAGCAGCGACACATCTAGCGGGAAAGAGACCCAGTACTTC. The whole variable domain, filled in from reference TRBV7-9 and TRBJ2-5, reads DTGVSQNPRHKITKRGQNVTFRCDPISEHNRLYWYRQTLGQGPEFLTYFQNEAQLEKSRLLSDRFSAERPKGSFSTLEIQRTEQGDSAMYLCASSDTSSGKETQYFGPGTRLLVL.

This chain uses TRBV6-6 with TRBJ2-5, with D possibly matching TRBD2 (6 bases). Trimming took 7 bases from V and 11 from J, leaving 14 bases between them. In germline, CDR1 is MNHNY, CDR2 SVGAGI (reference sequence). The CDR3 loop spans 11 amino acids. Here the CDR3 DNA reads TGTGCCAGCACCGATTGGGGGGAACAGTACTTC. It encodes CASTDWGEQYF.

This clone was counted only a few times. The chain combines TRBV7-2 with TRBJ1-3; D gene ambiguous. The germline gives CDR1 SGHTA, CDR2 FQGNSA. The CDR3 length is 17 residues. Trimming removed 5 bases at V and 3 bases at J, with 20 bases between. DNA of the CDR3: TGTGCCAGCAGCACGAAGCCTACGAGGGAAGGTGGAAACACCATATATTTT. Translated: CASSTKPTREGGNTIYF.

The rearrangement links TRBV5-1 to TRBJ2-6; TRBD2 is a possible D gene (6 bases). The CDR3 spans 16 residues. Trimming stripped 4 bases from V and 4 bases from J, with 15 bases between. The germline CDR1 and CDR2 sequences are SGHRS and YFSETQ. This CDR3 reads CASSPGRGKGANVLTF. Written as DNA, the CDR3 is TGCGCCAGCAGCCCCGGACGGGGGAAAGGGGCCAACGTCCTGACTTTC.

V is TRBV12-5 and J is TRBJ2-1; D may be TRBD2 (6 bases). Trimming stripped 1 base from V and 4 bases from J, with 17 bases between. Per the germline V gene, CDR1 is LGHNT and CDR2 is FRNRAP. The CDR3 contains 17 residues. CDR3 in amino acids: CASGLGGGVAEYNEQFF. The CDR3 region has the DNA TGTGCTAGTGGTTTGGGGGGTGGAGTAGCGGAATACAATGAGCAGTTCTTC. Full variable domain (remainder filled in from reference TRBV12-5 and TRBJ2-1): DARVTQTPRHKVTEMGQEVTMRCQPILGHNTVFWYRQTMMQGLELLAYFRNRAPLDDSGMPKDRFSAEMPDATLATLKIQPSEPRDSAVYFCASGLGGGVAEYNEQFFGPGTRLTVL.

The genes are TRBV5-8 and TRBJ2-2, with 8 bases lining up with TRBD1. The length of the CDR3 is 15 residues. The ends lost 4 bases at V and 3 bases at J; junction bases unmatched: 5. Germline values: CDR1 SGHTS, CDR2 YDEGEE. The CDR3 reads CASSARTGHTGELFF. CDR3 sequence (DNA): TGTGCCAGCAGCGCAAGGACAGGGCACACCGGGGAGCTGTTTTTT. Drawing the rest from reference TRBV5-8 and TRBJ2-2, the complete variable domain is EAGVTQSPTHLIKTRGQQATLRCSPISGHTSVYWYQQALGLGLQFLLWYDEGEERNRGNFPPRFSGRQFPNYSSELNVNALELEDSALYLCASSARTGHTGELFFGEGSRLTVL.

V is TRBV7-2 and J is TRBJ2-7, with 7 bases lining up with TRBD1. CDR3 size: 15 residues. Trimming cost V 2 bases and J 1 base; bases outside gene matches: 5. Germline CDR1 SGHTA, CDR2 FQGNSA. DNA for the CDR3: TGTGCCAGCAGCTTAAACGGACAGGCTTCCTACGAGCAGTACTTC. Amino acid sequence: CASSLNGQASYEQYF. Using reference TRBV7-2 and TRBJ2-7 for the parts outside the CDR3, the full variable domain is GAGVSQSPSNKVTEKGKDVELRCDPISGHTALYWYRQSLGQGLEFLIYFQGNSAPDKSGLPSDRFSAERTGGSVSTLTIQRTQQEDSAVYLCASSLNGQASYEQYFGPGTRLTVT.

This clone was observed once. V usage is TRBV11-2 and J usage is TRBJ1-3; 9 bases agree with TRBD1. This CDR3 spans 18 amino acids. In germline, CDR1 is SGHAT, CDR2 FQNNGV. V lost 2 bases, J lost 1 base, and 9 bases stayed unmatched. This CDR3 reads CASSLMGQGHLSGNTIYF. The DNA of the CDR3 is TGTGCCAGCAGCTTAATGGGACAGGGCCACCTTTCTGGAAACACCATATATTTT.

This chain connects TRBV27 to TRBJ2-1; 15 bases are a match to TRBD2. Trimming cost V 5 bases and J 9 bases; bases outside gene matches: 5. Germline CDR1 is MNHEY and CDR2 is SMNVEV (reference sequence). This CDR3 is 15 amino acids long. CDR3 nucleotide sequence: TGTGCCAGCAGTCTCCGGACTAGCGGGGGGGTTGAGCAGTTCTTC. As protein: CASSLRTSGGVEQFF.

This clone was recorded a few times. The V gene is TRBV5-1, the J gene TRBJ2-3; 7 bases fit TRBD1. V shed 4 bases, J shed 5 bases, and the junction held 7 bases outside the gene matches. CDR1 is SGHRS, CDR2 YFSETQ, per germline. The CDR3 loop spans 14 amino acids. The CDR3 sequence is CASSPGTVKDTQYF. CDR3 DNA: TGCGCCAGCAGCCCCGGGACAGTTAAAGATACGCAGTATTTT.

The chain's CDR3 is CASSLWAGETQYF. The CDR3 DNA reads TGTGCCAGCAGCTTGTGGGCTGGAGAGACCCAGTACTTC. The chain carries TRBV5-4 and TRBJ2-5; no clear D gene. CDR1 and CDR2 from the germline V gene are SGHNT and YYREEE (reference sequence). Deletions cut 1 base from V and 4 bases from J, with 8 bases between. CDR3 size: 13 residues.

This chain links TRBV7-2 with TRBJ1-6, with 7 positions matching TRBD1. The CDR3 is 13 residues long. The germline V gene encodes CDR1 SGHTA and CDR2 FQGNSA. After removal of 1 base from V and 11 bases from J, the junction contained 2 bases not matched to a gene. The DNA of the CDR3 is TGTGCCAGCAGCTTAGGACAGGGCCCACCCCTCCACTTT. Its translation is CASSLGQGPPLHF.

The chain combines TRBV5-8 with TRBJ2-3; D possibly corresponds to TRBD2 (6 bases). The CDR3 covers 16 residues. Trimming removed 3 bases from V and 2 bases from J, with 16 bases in between. CDR1 and CDR2 (germline): SGHTS, YDEGEE. The CDR3, as DNA: TGTGCCAGCAGCTCCGGGAGAAGGCGCGACACAGATACGCAGTATTTT. Its translation: CASSSGRRRDTDTQYF.

The rearrangement links TRBV18 to TRBJ1-5; D possibly corresponds to TRBD1 (5 bases). Germline assignment: CDR1 KGHSH and CDR2 LQKENI. V was clipped by 2 bases and J by 3 bases, with 5 bases between them. The CDR3 length is 13 residues. The CDR3 loop is CASSPGANQPQHF. CDR3 sequence (DNA): TGTGCCAGCTCACCAGGGGCCAATCAGCCCCAGCATTTT.

A single count supports this clone. This chain joins TRBV11-2 and TRBJ2-5, with a weak D call TRBD1 (5 bases). The DNA end favors TRBJ2-7, so the J call may be wrong. From germline, CDR1 is SGHAT and CDR2 FQNNGV. The CDR3 is 15 amino acids. CDR3 bases: TGTGCCAGCAGCACCTTTAACAGAAGGGGCGCCGAGCAGTACTTC. Amino acid sequence: CASSTFNRRGAEQYF.

The chain is built from TRBV2 and TRBJ2-1; 11 nucleotides agree with TRBD2. Losses at the gene ends were 5 bases for V and 6 bases for J; bases not matched to a gene: 9. CDR3 length equals 16 residues. CDR1 is SNHLY, CDR2 FYNNEI, per germline. The CDR3 DNA follows: TGTGCCAGCAGTCGACCGGGGCTAGCGGGAGGCAATGAGCAGTTCTTC. Translating it yields CASSRPGLAGGNEQFF.

The chain has TRBV7-9 and TRBJ1-1; the match to TRBD1 covers 7 bases. Germline V CDR1 and CDR2: SEHNR, FQNEAQ (reference sequence). This CDR3 contains 16 residues. J was trimmed by 0 bases and V by 1 base; bases with no gene match: 5. Here the CDR3 DNA reads TGTGCCAGCAGCTTAGGACAGGGCGGGATGAACACTGAAGCTTTCTTT. Protein product: CASSLGQGGMNTEAFF.

V is TRBV29-1 and J is TRBJ2-1; 8 positions match TRBD1. V was clipped by 7 bases and J by 0 bases; unmatched bases: 5. CDR1 and CDR2 (germline): SQVTM, ANQGSEA. CDR3 size: 14 residues. The CDR3 sequence: CSGQGTLSYNEQFF. CDR3 bases: TGCAGCGGACAGGGGACTCTCTCCTACAATGAGCAGTTCTTC.

This clone has more than one count but fewer than ten. The rearrangement links TRBV19 to TRBJ1-6; D not resolved. The germline CDR1 and CDR2 sequences are LNHDA and SQIVND (reference sequence). CDR3 length equals 15 residues. V lost 6 bases, J lost 1 base, and 10 bases lay in between. CDR3 DNA sequence: TGTGCCAGTAGGGGAGGTAGTTCCTATAATTCACCCCTCCACTTT. Protein sequence: CASRGGSSYNSPLHF.

V usage is TRBV9 and J usage is TRBJ2-3, with a tentative D call TRBD1 (5 bases). V dropped 3 bases and J dropped 1 base, with 6 bases sitting between them. The germline gives CDR1 SGDLS, CDR2 YYNGEE. This CDR3 is built from 13 residues. CDR3 residues: CASSAQGTDTQYF. In nucleotides, the CDR3 is TGTGCCAGCAGCGCACAGGGCACAGATACGCAGTATTTT. Filled out from reference TRBV9 and TRBJ2-3, the complete variable domain reads DSGVTQTPKHLITATGQRVTLRCSPRSGDLSVYWYQQSLDQGLQFLIQYYNGEERAKGNILERFSAQQFPDLHSELNLSSLELGDSALYFCASSAQGTDTQYFGPGTRLTVL.

V usage is TRBV10-1 and J usage is TRBJ2-7, with TRBD2 matching 8 bases. From germline, CDR1 is WNHNN and CDR2 SYGVQD (reference sequence). Trimming removed 0 bases from V and 0 bases from J; junction bases left unmatched: 7. This CDR3 has 17 residues. The CDR3 here is CASSESGGRTTSYEQYF. The CDR3 nucleotides read TGCGCCAGCAGTGAGTCGGGCGGGAGGACAACCTCCTACGAGCAGTACTTC.